What follows are 27 T cell receptor beta chains derived from one specimen sequenced in a study of radiotherapy plus CTLA-4 blockade in lung cancer. Here immunoSEQ multiplex PCR was the method, and the copy in TCRdb shows in-frame clones only, minus some. The sample includes about 73,000 clones, around 87% of them seen just once. This specimen was peripheral blood, taken from a patient treated with radiotherapy plus ipilimumab. These receptors all stem from a human donor with non-small cell lung cancer that progressed on radiotherapy plus ipilimumab.

Concerning this clone: This specimen includes other DNA sequences encoding the same CDR3. The V gene is TRBV29-1, the J gene TRBJ2-7, with 7 positions matching TRBD1. V dropped 5 bases and J dropped 1; count of bases not matched to a gene: 2. The CDR3 has 12 amino acids. Germline V CDR1 and CDR2: SQVTM, ANQGSEA. CDR3 nucleotides: TGCAGCGTTAGACAGGGTTCCTACGAGCAGTACTTC. Protein product: CSVRQGSYEQYF.

This chain joins TRBV7-6 and TRBJ2-5; 8 bases are a match to TRBD2. The CDR3 covers 17 residues. The V segment lost 1 base and the J segment 2 bases; nucleotides outside the gene matches: 9. Per the germline V gene, CDR1 is SGHVS and CDR2 is FNYEAQ. In DNA, the CDR3 is TGTGCCAGCAGCTTAGTAGGGGCGGGAGGAGGTCAAGAGACCCAGTACTTC. It specifies CASSLVGAGGGQETQYF.

A single count supports this clone. The CDR3: CASSLQQGNEQYF. The CDR3 DNA sequence: TGTGCCAGCAGCCTGCAACAGGGTAACGAGCAGTACTTC. The chain is built from TRBV7-3 and TRBJ2-7; maybe TRBD1 (6 bases). Deletions cut 5 bases from V and 5 bases from J, with 13 bases between. Germline CDR1 and CDR2: SGHTA and FQGTGA. The CDR3 runs 13 residues.

The chain carries TRBV10-3 and TRBJ1-2, with TRBD1 as a possible D gene (6 bases). The CDR3 is 13 amino acids. Looked up from germline, CDR1 is ENHRY and CDR2 is SYGVKD. V was shortened by 10 bases and J by 4 bases, with 16 bases between the two germline ends. Written as DNA, the CDR3 is TGTGCCAGTGGGGGGGGGCAGCCCTATGGCTACACCTTC. Amino acids: CASGGGQPYGYTF.

V usage is TRBV27 and J usage is TRBJ1-1; D possibly corresponds to TRBD1 (5 bases). This CDR3 is 15 amino acids long. Germline CDR1 reads MNHEY; CDR2 reads SMNVEV (reference sequence). V lost 2 bases, J lost 4 bases, and 14 bases lay in between. DNA for the CDR3: TGTGCCAGCAGTTTAAAACCCGGGACGGGCACTGAAGCTTTCTTT. Residues: CASSLKPGTGTEAFF.

V gene TRBV7-6 combines with J gene TRBJ2-2, with 9 bases identical to TRBD1. CDR3 length: 18 residues. Germline V gives CDR1 SGHVS, CDR2 FNYEAQ. V lost 2 bases to trimming and J lost 1 base; unmatched junction nucleotides: 8. CDR3 amino acids: CASSLRPPGQGNTGELFF. The CDR3 DNA follows: TGTGCCAGCAGCTTAAGGCCCCCGGGACAGGGGAACACCGGGGAGCTGTTTTTT. Complete variable domain (other parts from reference TRBV7-6 and TRBJ2-2): GAGVSQSPRYKVTKRGQDVALRCDPISGHVSLYWYRQALGQGPEFLTYFNYEAQQDKSGLPNDRFSAERPEGSISTLTIQRTEQRDSAMYRCASSLRPPGQGNTGELFFGEGSRLTVL.

The CDR3, as DNA: TGCAGCGTTGAAGGGACGCGGGAGAAAGGAACCGGGGAGCTGTTTTTT. Its protein is CSVEGTREKGTGELFF. The chain has TRBV29-1 and TRBJ2-2; TRBD2 matches 7 bases. Germline lookup yields CDR1 SQVTM and CDR2 ANQGSEA. This CDR3 has 16 residues. V gave up 1 base and J gave up 5 bases; unmatched junction bases: 10.

The chain has TRBV10-3 and TRBJ1-5; a weak D match, TRBD1 (5 bases). CDR1 is ENHRY and CDR2 is SYGVKD in the germline V gene. This CDR3 comprises 14 residues. The ends were cut back, 3 bases at V and 3 bases at J, with 9 bases in the middle. CDR3 nucleotide sequence: TGTGCCATCAGTGAATGGGGGATCAATCAGCCCCAGCATTTT. Amino acids: CAISEWGINQPQHF.

The chain has TRBV5-6 and TRBJ2-1; D is undetermined. V lost 6 bases to trimming and J lost 0 bases, with 16 bases between them. CDR1 and CDR2 from the germline V gene are SGHDT and YYEEEE. The CDR3 totals 16 residues. Written as DNA, the CDR3 is TGTGCCAGCACCTACGGTCTGGGGAACTCCTACAATGAGCAGTTCTTC. Protein product: CASTYGLGNSYNEQFF.

Only one count was recorded for this clone. The chain carries TRBV5-1 and TRBJ2-2; maybe TRBD1 (6 bases). The CDR3 totals 16 residues. V shed 0 bases and J shed 4 bases, with 13 bases lying between them. Germline assignment: CDR1 SGHRS and CDR2 YFSETQ. For the CDR3, the DNA is TGCGCCAGCAGCTTGGCGGCAGGGGTGAGCACCGGGGAGCTGTTTTTT. It yields the protein CASSLAAGVSTGELFF. Full variable domain (remainder filled in from reference TRBV5-1 and TRBJ2-2): KAGVTQTPRYLIKTRGQQVTLSCSPISGHRSVSWYQQTPGQGLQFLFEYFSETQRNKGNFPGRFSGRQFSNSRSEMNVSTLELGDSALYLCASSLAAGVSTGELFFGEGSRLTVL.

The chain joins TRBV6-1 to TRBJ1-1; D is possibly TRBD1 (6 bases). Germline-derived CDR1 and CDR2 are MNHNS and SASEGT. This CDR3 is 11 amino acids long. Trimming shortened V by 6 bases and J by 6 bases, and 8 bases separated the two germline ends. The CDR3 region is CASRGGAEAFF. For the CDR3, the DNA is TGTGCCAGCAGAGGGGGAGCTGAAGCTTTCTTT.

The genes are TRBV7-2 and TRBJ2-5; 7 bases fit TRBD2. The ends lost 1 base at V and 1 base at J; junction bases unmatched: 12. CDR3 length: 18 amino acids. Looked up from germline, CDR1 is SGHTA and CDR2 is FQGNSA. DNA of the CDR3: TGTGCCAGCAGCTTAGGAGGGCGGGGTAGCGGGCTCCAAGAGACCCAGTACTTC. This gives the protein CASSLGGRGSGLQETQYF.

The CDR3: CASSLAGVGHTQYF. CDR3 DNA: TGTGCCAGCAGCTTGGCCGGGGTGGGACATACGCAGTATTTT. V and J are TRBV5-4 and TRBJ2-3; D might be TRBD1 or TRBD2, each matching 5 bases. There are 14 residues in the CDR3. Germline CDR1 SGHNT, CDR2 YYREEE (reference sequence). The germline V and J ends were trimmed by 0 bases and 7 bases, with 12 bases remaining between them. The variable domain in full, completed from reference TRBV5-4 and TRBJ2-3, reads ETGVTQSPTHLIKTRGQQVTLRCSSQSGHNTVSWYQQALGQGPQFIFQYYREEENGRGNFPPRFSGLQFPNYSSELNVNALELDDSALYLCASSLAGVGHTQYFGPGTRLTVL.

The rearrangement uses TRBV30 and TRBJ2-5; D perhaps matches TRBD1 (6 bases). V lost 0 bases and J lost 5, with 16 bases in between. The germline V gene encodes CDR1 GTSNPN and CDR2 SVGIG (reference sequence). The CDR3 sequence is 15 residues long. As DNA, the CDR3 is TGTGCCTGGAGTGTTCGGGCAGGGGCGTTGGAGACCCAGTACTTC. As protein: CAWSVRAGALETQYF. The full variable domain, in which reference TRBV30 and TRBJ2-5 provide the parts outside the CDR3, is SQTIHQWPATLVQPVGSPLSLECTVEGTSNPNLYWYRQAAGRGLQLLFYSVGIGQISSEVPQNLSASRPQDRQFILSSKKLLLSDSGFYLCAWSVRAGALETQYFGPGTRLLVL.

J is TRBJ2-5 and V is TRBV5-4, with TRBD1 as a possible D gene (6 bases). CDR3 length: 14 amino acids. V was pared by 1 base and J by 2 bases, with 9 bases between. The germline gives CDR1 SGHNT, CDR2 YYREEE (reference sequence). The chain's CDR3 is CASSLYRDQETQYF. CDR3 bases: TGTGCCAGCAGCTTGTACAGGGATCAAGAGACCCAGTACTTC.

There are a few counts of this clone. The chain links TRBV28 to TRBJ2-3; D remains unclear. Germline values: CDR1 MDHEN, CDR2 SYDVKM. Trimming took 5 bases from V and 6 from J, leaving 9 bases between them. CDR3 length: 12 amino acids. CDR3 loop: CASSPSSDTQYF. As DNA, the CDR3 is TGTGCCAGCAGTCCGTCCAGCGATACGCAGTATTTT. The whole variable domain, remainder taken from reference TRBV28 and TRBJ2-3, is DVKVTQSSRYLVKRTGEKVFLECVQDMDHENMFWYRQDPGLGLRLIYFSYDVKMKEKGDIPEGYSVSREKKERFSLILESASTNQTSMYLCASSPSSDTQYFGPGTRLTVL.

The rearrangement joins TRBV10-1 to TRBJ2-1, with 8 bases lining up with TRBD2. Looked up from germline, CDR1 is WNHNN and CDR2 is SYGVQD (reference sequence). V dropped 0 bases and J dropped 0; count of bases not matched to a gene: 1. The CDR3 contains 16 residues. The CDR3 sequence is CASSESTSGSYNEQFF. CDR3 nucleotide sequence: TGCGCCAGCAGTGAGTCAACTAGCGGCTCCTACAATGAGCAGTTCTTC.

This clone was observed once. The V and J genes are TRBV5-4 and TRBJ1-2; a possible D gene is TRBD1 (5 bases). CDR3 length equals 14 residues. Trimming pared 0 bases from V and 4 bases from J, leaving 10 bases between. The V gene's germline CDR1 is SGHNT and CDR2 YYREEE (reference sequence). The CDR3 DNA follows: TGTGCCAGCAGCTTGGGCGGGGACCTCTATGGCTACACCTTC. Translated, it gives CASSLGGDLYGYTF.

This rearrangement joins TRBV28 to TRBJ2-7; 9 nucleotides agree with TRBD1. V shed 6 bases and J 2 bases; nucleotides not matched to a gene: 17. This CDR3 comprises 18 residues. CDR1 is MDHEN, CDR2 SYDVKM, per germline. DNA of the CDR3: TGTGCCAGCAGATCAAACCGACAAGACCGGGACAGGGCCTACGAGCAGTACTTC. As protein: CASRSNRQDRDRAYEQYF.

This chain links TRBV18 with TRBJ2-5; D remains ambiguous. With the DNA end fitting TRBJ2-7 better, the J assignment may be wrong. The CDR3 has 11 residues. In germline, CDR1 is KGHSH, CDR2 LQKENI. The CDR3 DNA follows: TGTGCCAGCTCACCAGGATACGAGCAGTACTTC. The encoded protein is CASSPGYEQYF.

This clone was observed a handful of times. For the CDR3, the DNA is TGTGCCAGCAGCTCCAGGGTAACCTATGGCTACACCTTC. It translates to CASSSRVTYGYTF. This rearrangement joins TRBV7-9 to TRBJ1-2, with D perhaps TRBD1 (5 bases). The CDR3 contains 13 residues. Germline V gene sequence: CDR1 SEHNR, CDR2 FQNEAQ (reference sequence). Trimming cost V 4 bases and J 4 bases, with 10 bases left between them.

The gene calls are TRBV4-2 and TRBJ2-5, with 13 bases identical to TRBD2. V was clipped by 0 bases and J by 5 bases; unmatched bases: 15. The CDR3 spans 20 residues. In germline, CDR1 is LGHNA, CDR2 YNFKEQ. The CDR3 DNA follows: TGTGCCAGCAGCCAAGAACTCATTCAGACTAGCGGGAGGATGAGGGAGACCCAGTACTTC. Its translation: CASSQELIQTSGRMRETQYF.

The rearrangement joins TRBV27 to TRBJ2-1; D gene ambiguous. V dropped 4 bases and J dropped 10 bases, with 8 bases sitting between them. The CDR3 is 11 amino acids. Germline-derived CDR1 and CDR2 are MNHEY and SMNVEV (reference sequence). This CDR3 reads CASSYLGEQFF. For the CDR3, the DNA is TGTGCCAGCAGTTACCTTGGGGAGCAGTTCTTC.

The chain employs TRBV7-2 and TRBJ2-1; D remains unclear. This CDR3 has 13 residues. V gave up 1 base and J gave up 7 bases, with 8 bases separating them. CDR1 is SGHTA and CDR2 is FQGNSA in the germline V gene. CDR3 protein: CASSLGSPNEQFF. The CDR3 DNA sequence: TGTGCCAGCAGCTTAGGTAGCCCGAATGAGCAGTTCTTC.

This chain joins TRBV11-2 and TRBJ2-5, with 7 bases aligning to TRBD1. J lost 3 bases, V lost 4 bases, and 5 bases had no gene match. The CDR3 consists of 14 residues. Germline V gene sequence: CDR1 SGHAT, CDR2 FQNNGV. The CDR3 reads CASSSGQRKETQYF. The DNA for the CDR3 is TGTGCCAGCAGCTCGGGACAGAGGAAAGAGACCCAGTACTTC.

This clone came up a few times. The V gene is TRBV6-1, the J gene TRBJ1-3, with D perhaps matching TRBD1 (6 bases). V lost 6 bases, J lost 0 bases, and 15 bases lay in between. CDR1 is MNHNS and CDR2 is SASEGT in the germline V gene. The CDR3 is made up of 16 amino acids. The CDR3 nucleotides read TGTGCCAGCAGCGAAACGGACAGACACTCTGGAAACACCATATATTTT. It codes for CASSETDRHSGNTIYF.

The chain joins TRBV4-2 to TRBJ2-5; 7 bases are a match to TRBD2. Trimming cost V 1 base and J 5 bases; bases outside gene matches: 1. The CDR3 totals 13 residues. CDR1 and CDR2 (germline): LGHNA, YNFKEQ. CDR3 DNA: TGTGCCAGCAGCCAAGTCGGGGGGGAGACCCAGTACTTC. Protein product: CASSQVGGETQYF.